This is a list of T cell receptor beta chains from one sample in a study of response to subunit inactivated influenza vaccine. TCRdb reanalysed the RT-PCR reads using MiXCR and keeps one entry per CDR3 protein. The sample yields under 950,000 distinct CDR3 sequences, 21% seen once. The specimen comprised PBMCs from blood, sampled 4 to 6 days after vaccination. The receptor set was obtained from a man between 45 and 60 years old who received an inactivated influenza vaccine. CDR3s include the opening cysteine and the closing phenylalanine or tryptophan. The D gene is left open where the match is weak. Clone size is given for some rows only: seen once, a few or many times, or a class if the clone is expanded.

j_call: TRBJ2-3
clone_size: .
d_call: TRBD2
v_call: TRBV7-9
cdr3_nt: TGTGCCAGCAGCGGACTAGCGACAGATACGCAGTATTTT
cdr3_aa: CASSGLATDTQYF

j_call: TRBJ2-6
clone_size: .
d_call: TRBD1
v_call: TRBV28
cdr3_nt: TGTGCCAGCAGTGGGACAGCCCTCTCTGGGGCCAACGTCCTGACTTTC
cdr3_aa: CASSGTALSGANVLTF

j_call: TRBJ1-1
clone_size: .
d_call: .
v_call: TRBV7-8
cdr3_nt: TGTGCCAGCAGCAACCCCGAGGGATCAGCTTTCTTT
cdr3_aa: CASSNPEGSAFF

j_call: TRBJ2-2
clone_size: .
d_call: .
v_call: TRBV7-2
cdr3_nt: TGTGCCAGCAGCTTAGCAGGGCAGGGTGTGACCGGGGAGCTGTTTTTT
cdr3_aa: CASSLAGQGVTGELFF

j_call: TRBJ2-7
clone_size: .
d_call: TRBD2
v_call: TRBV7-9
cdr3_nt: TGTGCCAGCAGTCCTAGCGGGGGTCCCCACTACGAGCAGTACTTC
cdr3_aa: CASSPSGGPHYEQYF

j_call: TRBJ1-1
clone_size: few
d_call: .
v_call: TRBV12-3/TRBV12-4
cdr3_nt: TGTGCCAGCAGTCCAGGACCTGAGGCTGAAGCTTTCTTT
cdr3_aa: CASSPGPEAEAFF

j_call: TRBJ2-1
clone_size: .
d_call: .
v_call: TRBV7-9
cdr3_nt: TGTGCCAGCAGTAAACAGGGTTATTCGAGCTCCTACAATGAGCAGTTCTTC
cdr3_aa: CASSKQGYSSSYNEQFF

j_call: TRBJ1-4
clone_size: .
d_call: TRBD1
v_call: TRBV7-8
cdr3_nt: TGTGCCAGCAGCCCCAGGACAGGGACCGGTGAAAAACTGTTTTTT
cdr3_aa: CASSPRTGTGEKLFF

j_call: TRBJ2-3
clone_size: many
d_call: .
v_call: TRBV5-1
cdr3_nt: TGCGCCAGCAGCTTGGCGGGGGATGCAGATACGCAGTATTTT
cdr3_aa: CASSLAGDADTQYF

j_call: TRBJ2-1
clone_size: few
d_call: TRBD1
v_call: TRBV24-1
cdr3_nt: TGTGCCACCAGTGACCTGACAGGGGCTTCCTACAATGAGCAGTTCTTC
cdr3_aa: CATSDLTGASYNEQFF

j_call: TRBJ2-1
clone_size: few
d_call: TRBD2
v_call: TRBV20-1
cdr3_nt: TGCAGTGCTAGAGGGACTAGCGGCCCGAGCTCCTACAATGAGCAGTTCTTC
cdr3_aa: CSARGTSGPSSYNEQFF

j_call: TRBJ2-7
clone_size: few
d_call: .
v_call: TRBV28
cdr3_nt: TGTGCCAGCAGGGGTGGAATGACTGCACACTACGAGCAGTACTTC
cdr3_aa: CASRGGMTAHYEQYF

j_call: TRBJ2-3
clone_size: .
d_call: .
v_call: TRBV12-3/TRBV12-4
cdr3_nt: TGTGCCAGCAGTCAGTATACGCAGTATTTT
cdr3_aa: CASSQYTQYF

j_call: TRBJ2-5
clone_size: few
d_call: TRBD1
v_call: TRBV5-6
cdr3_nt: TGTGCCAGCGATAACAGGGGGCTATCTGAGACCCAGTACTTC
cdr3_aa: CASDNRGLSETQYF

j_call: TRBJ2-5
clone_size: .
d_call: .
v_call: TRBV29-1
cdr3_nt: TGCAGCGTGGACCCGGGGGAGACCCAGTACTTC
cdr3_aa: CSVDPGETQYF

j_call: TRBJ2-3
clone_size: .
d_call: .
v_call: TRBV3-1
cdr3_nt: TGTGCCAGCAGCCAACTAGCGTATAGCACAGATACGCAGTATTTT
cdr3_aa: CASSQLAYSTDTQYF

j_call: TRBJ2-1
clone_size: .
d_call: TRBD2
v_call: TRBV9
cdr3_nt: TGTGCCAGCAGCCAGCAGGGAAACCTCGGACTAGTAGTATACCCCTACAATGAGCAGTTCTTC
cdr3_aa: CASSQQGNLGLVVYPYNEQFF

j_call: TRBJ2-7
clone_size: few
d_call: TRBD1
v_call: TRBV18
cdr3_nt: TGTGCCAGCTCACAGACAGGGGCCTCCTACGAGCAGTACTTC
cdr3_aa: CASSQTGASYEQYF

j_call: TRBJ1-5
clone_size: few
d_call: .
v_call: TRBV12-3/TRBV12-4
cdr3_nt: TGTGCCAGCAGTTCCGGACTTGTCCAGCATTTT
cdr3_aa: CASSSGLVQHF

j_call: TRBJ1-2
clone_size: .
d_call: .
v_call: TRBV20-1
cdr3_nt: TGCAGTGCCAAAGCTGGGGGGCTCGTCTATGGCTACACCTTC
cdr3_aa: CSAKAGGLVYGYTF

j_call: TRBJ2-3
clone_size: few
d_call: .
v_call: TRBV7-2
cdr3_nt: TGTGCCAGCAGCTTCAGGGGTCTCCCAGATACGCAGTATTTT
cdr3_aa: CASSFRGLPDTQYF

j_call: TRBJ1-1
clone_size: few
d_call: .
v_call: TRBV14
cdr3_nt: TGTGCCAGCAGCCAAGTCGTCTGGGGCCCTCCAAGGAACACTGAAGCTTTCTTT
cdr3_aa: CASSQVVWGPPRNTEAFF

j_call: TRBJ2-3
clone_size: .
d_call: .
v_call: TRBV7-3
cdr3_nt: TGTGCCAGCAGCGATAACCGCGATACGCAGTATTTT
cdr3_aa: CASSDNRDTQYF

j_call: TRBJ2-3
clone_size: .
d_call: TRBD1
v_call: TRBV4-2
cdr3_nt: TGTGCCAGCAGCCAGGGCAAGACAGGGTTTGGAGATACGCAGTATTTT
cdr3_aa: CASSQGKTGFGDTQYF

j_call: TRBJ2-5
clone_size: .
d_call: .
v_call: TRBV20-1
cdr3_nt: TGCAGTGCCCCCGGGGAAGCCAAGAGACCCGGCGGGACCCAGTACTTC
cdr3_aa: CSAPGEAKRPGGTQYF

j_call: TRBJ1-5
clone_size: few
d_call: .
v_call: TRBV24-1
cdr3_nt: TGTGCCACATCGCTACGGGGGCATCAGCCCCAGCATTTT
cdr3_aa: CATSLRGHQPQHF

j_call: TRBJ2-5
clone_size: few
d_call: .
v_call: TRBV28
cdr3_nt: TGTGCCAGCAGTTATAGAGGGGCCGGGGAGACCCAGTACTTC
cdr3_aa: CASSYRGAGETQYF

j_call: TRBJ2-2
clone_size: .
d_call: .
v_call: TRBV18
cdr3_nt: TGTGCCAGCTCACCACGGTACACCGGGGAGCTGTTTTTT
cdr3_aa: CASSPRYTGELFF

j_call: TRBJ1-2
clone_size: few
d_call: TRBD1
v_call: TRBV5-1
cdr3_nt: TGCGCCAGCAGCTTGGAAGGGGGCAGTGACTATGGCTACACCTTC
cdr3_aa: CASSLEGGSDYGYTF

j_call: TRBJ2-6
clone_size: few
d_call: TRBD1
v_call: TRBV6-5
cdr3_nt: TGTGCCAGCAGTTCATGGGGGACAGGGTACGGGGCCAACGTCCTGACTTTC
cdr3_aa: CASSSWGTGYGANVLTF

j_call: TRBJ2-3
clone_size: few
d_call: TRBD2
v_call: TRBV7-2
cdr3_nt: TGTGCCAGCAGCTTAGGGTCCGGGCCGAGCGGGGGTACGCAGTATTTT
cdr3_aa: CASSLGSGPSGGTQYF

j_call: TRBJ2-7
clone_size: few
d_call: .
v_call: TRBV20-1
cdr3_nt: TGCAGTGCTGGTTCTGCCTACGAGCAGTACTTC
cdr3_aa: CSAGSAYEQYF

j_call: TRBJ2-5
clone_size: few
d_call: .
v_call: TRBV20-1
cdr3_nt: TGCAGTGCTACCGGGACACTGATCCGCGAGACCCAGTACTTC
cdr3_aa: CSATGTLIRETQYF

j_call: TRBJ2-3
clone_size: .
d_call: .
v_call: TRBV7-3
cdr3_nt: TGTGCCAGCAGCTTAAGTCCGGATTATACGCAGTATTTT
cdr3_aa: CASSLSPDYTQYF

j_call: TRBJ2-1
clone_size: few
d_call: .
v_call: TRBV15
cdr3_nt: TGTGCCACCAGCACCCCGGGGGCAGCATCCTACAATGAGCAGTTCTTC
cdr3_aa: CATSTPGAASYNEQFF

j_call: TRBJ2-5
clone_size: .
d_call: TRBD2
v_call: TRBV7-8
cdr3_nt: TGTGCCAGCAGCCCTCTAGCGGGGGTCCAAGAGACCCAGTACTTC
cdr3_aa: CASSPLAGVQETQYF

j_call: TRBJ2-7
clone_size: .
d_call: TRBD2
v_call: TRBV4-3
cdr3_nt: TGCGCCAGCAGCCAAGTGATGAGCGGGAGCTACGAGCAGTACTTC
cdr3_aa: CASSQVMSGSYEQYF